Detailed here is one TCR beta chain. Its antigen is not identified. Between the trimmed V and J ends, which lost 1 base and 3 bases, there was a span of 11 bases. Germline-derived CDR1 and CDR2 are SGHRS and YFSETQ. The CDR3 runs 15 residues. This specimen belongs to a study of T cell responses to AZD1222 COVID-19 vaccine. The assay was immunoSEQ multiplex PCR, and TCRdb's table has in-frame clones only and misses some. The data show some 130,000 clones, around four fifths seen once. Overall study results and limits: Unmutated variant regions are reportedly targeted by nearly half of spike-specific TCRs.

The material sequenced was peripheral blood, taken on day 0 of AZD1222 vaccination. The rearrangement uses TRBV5-1 and TRBJ1-5, with D tentatively TRBD1 (5 bases). This receptor was obtained from an adult in good health. The DNA of the CDR3 is TGCGCCAGCAGCTTGAGTACAGGCGACAATCAGCCCCAGCATTTT. Protein product: CASSLSTGDNQPQHF.